The 10 T cell receptor beta chains given below trace back to one sample, sequenced in a study of TIL therapy for anti-PD-1-resistant metastatic lung cancer. This was the immunoSEQ v3 assay. The data were produced by immunoSEQ multiplex PCR, yet TCRdb's version contains in-frame clones alone and is incomplete. The table has just under 60,000 clones, around 68% seen once. The time point is: pre-treatment sample, taken before nivolumab and TIL therapy. The material sequenced was blood, taken at baseline. The receptors originated from a person aged 25-80 years with non-small cell lung cancer.

The chain combines TRBV11-2 with TRBJ1-2; tentatively, D is TRBD1 (6 bases). Per the germline V gene, CDR1 is SGHAT and CDR2 is FQNNGV. This CDR3 spans 19 amino acids. The germline V and J ends were trimmed by 2 bases and 3 bases, with 25 bases remaining between them. The CDR3 reads CASSLSPWTEGKLYYGYTF. The CDR3 DNA follows: TGTGCCAGCAGCTTAAGCCCGTGGACAGAGGGCAAACTCTACTATGGCTACACCTTC.

The rearrangement links TRBV28 to TRBJ1-2, with no clear D. Germline CDR1 reads MDHEN; CDR2 reads SYDVKM. The CDR3 has 12 residues. With 5 bases removed from V and 0 bases from J, the gap between germline ends came to 4 bases. The CDR3 nucleotides are TGTGCCAGCAGTGAATCTAACTATGGCTACACCTTC. Its translation is CASSESNYGYTF.

This clone was seen just once. The gene calls are TRBV7-8 and TRBJ1-3; D might be TRBD1 (5 bases). The V gene's germline CDR1 is SGHVS and CDR2 FQNEAQ. This CDR3 has 16 residues. V was trimmed by 2 bases and J by 3 bases, leaving 14 bases between them. CDR3 in amino acids: CASSLMSSGLGNTIYF. The CDR3 DNA follows: TGTGCCAGCAGCTTAATGTCGTCGGGGCTTGGAAACACCATATATTTT.

This clone was seen only a few times. The V and J genes are TRBV4-1 and TRBJ1-5; 8 bases line up with TRBD1. Per germline, CDR1 MGHRA and CDR2 YSYEKL. With 0 bases clipped from V and 4 bases from J, the junction kept 8 bases outside the gene matches. CDR3 length equals 17 residues. Here the CDR3 DNA reads TGCGCCAGCAGCCAAGAGGACAGGGCCTATGGGAATCAGCCCCAGCATTTT. Amino acid sequence: CASSQEDRAYGNQPQHF.

In DNA form, the CDR3 reads TGTGCCAGCAGGCCCGAACCCTTGGACTTCTACAATGAGCAGTTCTTC. This sequence encodes CASRPEPLDFYNEQFF. The chain joins TRBV27 to TRBJ2-1; D perhaps matches TRBD2 (5 bases). Germline-derived CDR1 and CDR2 are MNHEY and SMNVEV (reference sequence). Trimming took 6 bases from V and 3 from J, leaving 18 bases between them. The CDR3 runs 16 residues.

This clone was observed once. This chain connects TRBV18 to TRBJ2-3; no definite D call. CDR1 is KGHSH and CDR2 is LQKENI in the germline V gene. There are 14 residues in the CDR3. Trimming left V 4 bases short and J 0 bases short, with 8 bases between. For the CDR3, the DNA is TGTGCCAGCTCACAATACACTAGCACAGATACGCAGTATTTT. Its translation is CASSQYTSTDTQYF.

The rearrangement uses TRBV5-4 and TRBJ1-4; D is ambiguous. Looked up from germline, CDR1 is SGHNT and CDR2 is YYREEE (reference sequence). This CDR3 is 14 amino acids long. V lost 0 bases and J 8 bases, leaving 11 bases between the germline ends. The CDR3 bases are TGTGCCAGCAGCTTGGGTGGGGTAGACGAAAAACTGTTTTTT. It specifies CASSLGGVDEKLFF.

CDR3 DNA: TGCGCCAGCAGCCTGCTTCCGGGACAGAATCCCTACGAGCAGTACTTC. Protein product: CASSLLPGQNPYEQYF. The genes are TRBV4-1 and TRBJ2-7; TRBD1 matches 7 bases. Unmatched junction bases numbered 11, after V lost 4 bases and J lost 2 bases. Germline V CDR1 and CDR2: MGHRA, YSYEKL. The CDR3 spans 16 residues.

CDR3 loop: CASSFHDTQYF. The DNA for the CDR3 is TGTGCCAGCAGCTTTCATGATACGCAGTATTTT. The chain couples TRBV11-3 to TRBJ2-3; D remains ambiguous. The ends were cut back, 3 bases at V and 6 bases at J, with 4 bases in the middle. The germline V gene encodes CDR1 SGHNT and CDR2 YENEEA. The CDR3 length is 11 residues.

This rearrangement joins TRBV27 to TRBJ2-7; no firm D call. V lost 3 bases and J lost 1, with 10 bases in between. Germline CDR1 is MNHEY and CDR2 is SMNVEV (reference sequence). The CDR3 spans 14 residues. The DNA of the CDR3 is TGTGCCAGCAGTTTGGCCCTCCCTTCCTACGAGCAGTACTTC. This codes for CASSLALPSYEQYF.